Listed below are T cell receptor beta chains from one sample, sequenced in a study of identical twins. TCRdb ran MiXCR on the 5' RACE reads and lists one entry per CDR3 protein. The data contain approximately 280,000 distinct CDR3 sequences, about 8.1% of them singletons. These data also formed part of another study, on yellow fever vaccine responses in identical twins.

The sample consisted of memory (CD45RO+) T cells sorted from blood. These receptor sequences come from a woman aged 18-30 years in good health. The CDR3 runs from the conserved cysteine through the conserved F or W. The D gene is left open where the match is weak. Not all rows give a size; the values are once, few, many and, for expanded clones, a class.

j_call v_call clone_size d_call cdr3_nt cdr3_aa
TRBJ1-1 TRBV20-1 many TRBD1 TGCAGTGCTAGCAGGGGGTCGGTCACTGAAGCTTTCTTT CSASRGSVTEAFF
TRBJ2-1 TRBV5-1 many . TGCGCCAGCAGCTTGGAGGGTATAGGCAGACCGCCGCCTTACAATGAGCAGTTCTTC CASSLEGIGRPPPYNEQFF
TRBJ1-6 TRBV3-1 many . TGTGCCAGCAGCCAAGTAGGGACATTTAATTCACCCCTCCACTTT CASSQVGTFNSPLHF
TRBJ2-1 TRBV20-1 many TRBD1 TGCAGTGCTAAGCGGACAGGGGGCCTTAGCTCCTACAATGAGCAGTTCTTC CSAKRTGGLSSYNEQFF
TRBJ2-7 TRBV5-5 . . TGTGCCAGCAGCTTGGGCACAGTCGGTTACGAGCAGTACTTC CASSLGTVGYEQYF
TRBJ2-7 TRBV12-3/TRBV12-4 many TRBD1 TGTGCCAGCAGCGGCCGGGACAGGGGAACCTACGAGCAGTACTTC CASSGRDRGTYEQYF
TRBJ1-1 TRBV3-1 few . TGTGCCAGCAGCCAAGAGTCGGCCATACAAGCTTTCTTT CASSQESAIQAFF
TRBJ1-5 TRBV25-1 many . TGTGCCAGCAGTGAATTGGGAGTCAATCAGCCCCAGCATTTT CASSELGVNQPQHF
TRBJ1-1 TRBV29-1 many . TGCAGCGTCCAACAGGGCACGAACACTGAAGCTTTCTTT CSVQQGTNTEAFF
TRBJ2-5 TRBV7-9 . TRBD1 TGTGCCAGCAGCTTCGTCCAGGGGGCCCAAGAGACCCAGTACTTC CASSFVQGAQETQYF
TRBJ1-1 TRBV10-3 . . TGTGCCATCAAAGGGGGGACATCCGACACTGAAGCTTTCTTT CAIKGGTSDTEAFF
TRBJ2-5 TRBV3-1 . TRBD2 TGTGCCAGCAGCCGATGGACTAGCGGGGGCCAAGAGACCCAGTACTTC CASSRWTSGGQETQYF
TRBJ1-1 TRBV6-1 . . TGTGCCAGCAGTGAAAGGTCCAACACTGAAGCTTTCTTT CASSERSNTEAFF
TRBJ2-3 TRBV6-5 . TRBD2 TGTGCCAGCAGTTACTATGGGACTAGCGGCACAGATACGCAGTATTTT CASSYYGTSGTDTQYF
TRBJ2-1 TRBV25-1 once TRBD2 TGTGCCAGCAGTGAGGGGACTAGCGGGAGATATGAGCAGTTCTTC CASSEGTSGRYEQFF
TRBJ2-5 TRBV4-1 many TRBD2 TGCGCCAGCAGCCAAGACATGACGGTAGCGGGGGGGAGTGAGACCCAGTACTTC CASSQDMTVAGGSETQYF
TRBJ2-5 TRBV9 . . TGTGCCAGCAGCGTAGTCCCCGGACCCGGGGAGACCCAGTACTTC CASSVVPGPGETQYF
TRBJ2-2 TRBV10-1 few . TGCGCCAGCAAGGGGACTTCCAGGGAGCTGTTTTTT CASKGTSRELFF
TRBJ2-7 TRBV7-6 . TRBD2 TGTGCCAGCAGCCCTTTGCCGGGGACTAGCGGGAGCAGCTACGAGCAGTACTTC CASSPLPGTSGSSYEQYF
TRBJ2-1 TRBV20-1 . TRBD2 TGCAGTGCTAGAGTTCGCGGGGGGGCCCCCTCCTACAATGAGCAGTTCTTC CSARVRGGAPSYNEQFF
TRBJ2-5 TRBV19 . TRBD1 TGTGCCAGTAGTTCGTCAGGGGGTCGGGAGACCCAGTACTTC CASSSSGGRETQYF
TRBJ2-3 TRBV5-5 . TRBD2 TGTGCCAGCAGCTCCGGGGGGTCTAGAGATACGCAGTATTTT CASSSGGSRDTQYF
TRBJ1-5 TRBV11-2 few . TGTGCCAGCAGCTTAGATCCAGGTAGCAATCAGCCCCAGCATTTT CASSLDPGSNQPQHF
TRBJ2-2 TRBV6-4 few TRBD1 TGTGCCAGCAGTCGGACAGGGGGTCTTTCGAACACCGGGGAGCTGTTTTTT CASSRTGGLSNTGELFF
TRBJ2-7 TRBV7-8 . TRBD1 TGTGCCAGCAGCTTAGAACCCGGGACAGGGCCCTACGAGCAGTACTTC CASSLEPGTGPYEQYF
TRBJ2-3 TRBV18 few . TGTGCCAGCTCACCACTGGGGGTCGAAGATACGCAGTATTTT CASSPLGVEDTQYF
TRBJ2-2 TRBV5-1 few . TGCGCCAGCAGCTTGGATAGGGGGTCCGGGGAGCTGTTTTTT CASSLDRGSGELFF
TRBJ2-6 TRBV9 . . TGTGCCAGCAGCGTAGGTAGAACCGGGGCCAACGTCCTGACTTTC CASSVGRTGANVLTF
TRBJ2-2 TRBV12-3/TRBV12-4 many . TGTGCCAGCAGTCGGACCCAGAACACCGGGGAGCTGTTTTTT CASSRTQNTGELFF
TRBJ1-1 TRBV6-2/TRBV6-3 . TRBD1 TGTGCCAGCAGTTACCTCGTTGGACAGGGGGGGAACACTGAAGCTTTCTTT CASSYLVGQGGNTEAFF
TRBJ2-3 TRBV2 many . TGTGCCAGCAGTGCGGACCGCACAGATACGCAGTATTTT CASSADRTDTQYF
TRBJ1-5 TRBV2 few . TGTGCCAGCAGTTGGACAGTCCCGGAGCCCCAGCATTTT CASSWTVPEPQHF
TRBJ1-3 TRBV28 . . TGTGCCAGCAGCCTATGGGCCCTCTCTGGAAACACCATATATTTT CASSLWALSGNTIYF
TRBJ2-7 TRBV4-2 few . TGTGCCAGCAGCCAAGGTGGGAGGACCTCCTACGAGCAGTACTTC CASSQGGRTSYEQYF
TRBJ2-2 TRBV6-1 many TRBD1 TGTGCCAGCAGACCCGGACAGGGCAACACCGGGGAGCTGTTTTTT CASRPGQGNTGELFF
TRBJ1-1 TRBV27 . . TGTGCCAGCAGCCCCCGGCAGACGGGTTCGAACACTGAAGCTTTCTTT CASSPRQTGSNTEAFF
TRBJ2-2 TRBV5-1 many . TGCGCCAGCAGCCCGCAAGTAAACACCGGGGAGCTGTTTTTT CASSPQVNTGELFF
TRBJ1-1 TRBV6-6 few . TGTGCCAGCACCGGAGGCGAGGTCACTGAAGCTTTCTTT CASTGGEVTEAFF
TRBJ2-1 TRBV20-1 many TRBD1 TGCAGTGCAAGGACAGGGCATGAGCAGTTCTTC CSARTGHEQFF
TRBJ2-1 TRBV6-1 many . TGTGCCAGCACAGAGTCTTGGGCTAGCAATGAGCAGTTCTTC CASTESWASNEQFF
TRBJ1-5 TRBV7-9 . TRBD1 TGTGCCAGCAGCGGGACAGGGGATCAGCCCCAGCATTTT CASSGTGDQPQHF
TRBJ2-3 TRBV6-1 . . TGTGCCAGCAGTGAAGGGTGGTCGATCACAGATACGCAGTATTTT CASSEGWSITDTQYF
TRBJ2-7 TRBV19 few TRBD2 TGTGCCAGTAGTATAGGCACCCTAGCGGGAGGCAGCGAGCAGTACTTC CASSIGTLAGGSEQYF
TRBJ2-3 TRBV2 few . TGTGCCAGCAGTGAGAGGCGTAACACAGATACGCAGTATTTT CASSERRNTDTQYF
TRBJ2-1 TRBV14 many TRBD1 TGTGCCAGCAGCCACTGGGGACAGGTTCCCTACAATGAGCAGTTCTTC CASSHWGQVPYNEQFF
TRBJ1-1 TRBV7-8 many TRBD1 TGTGCCAGCAGCTTAGCCACAGGGGTAGCTTTCTTT CASSLATGVAFF
TRBJ2-1 TRBV7-2 many . TGTGCCAGCAGCTTAGTCCTCACACGAGGTCTGGGCAATGAGCAGTTCTTC CASSLVLTRGLGNEQFF
TRBJ2-7 TRBV7-9 few . TGTGCCAGCAGCTTGACGGACAGATCCTACGAGCAGTACTTC CASSLTDRSYEQYF
TRBJ1-3 TRBV5-1 . . TGCGCCAGCGGACCAGGGACGCTCTCTGGAAACACCATATATTTT CASGPGTLSGNTIYF
TRBJ1-2 TRBV7-8 many TRBD1 TGTGCCAGCAGCACTCAGGGGGGAAGCTTTGGCTACACCTTC CASSTQGGSFGYTF
TRBJ2-1 TRBV5-1 . TRBD2 TGCGCCAGCAGCAGCGGGACTAGCGGGATCTACAATGAGCAGTTCTTC CASSSGTSGIYNEQFF
TRBJ2-1 TRBV3-1 many TRBD2 TGTGCCAGCAGCCGGTCTAGCGGGGGGGCCGAGCAGTTCTTC CASSRSSGGAEQFF
TRBJ1-4 TRBV10-3 . . TGTGCCATCAGTGAATTTCAAGGGCTTAATGAAAAACTGTTTTTT CAISEFQGLNEKLFF
TRBJ2-1 TRBV14 . TRBD2 TGTGCCAGCAGCCCCGCGACTAGCGGGGGAACCTACAATGAGCAGTTCTTC CASSPATSGGTYNEQFF